The T cell receptor beta chain described here comes from a study of blood T cell repertoires in COVID-19. Overall study: Samples taken during acute and convalescent COVID-19 were collected in the United States, Italy and Spain. Nucleic acid was either cDNA or gDNA, and it came from T cells, B-cell-depleted T cells, or PBMCs.

Germline assignment: CDR1 SGHTA and CDR2 FQGNSA. This CDR3 region has 14 residues. The V end was cut by 3 bases, the J end by 3 bases, with 12 bases between. Original methodology: Estimated nucleated cell counts came from reference gene primer amplification. Sequencing was performed with immunoSEQ multiplex PCR; in TCRdb, only in-frame clones are kept and a portion is missing. V, J and clone size derive from that table, while D and trimming were established from the DNA sequence. Here the sample spans roughly 200,000 clones, about 87% being singletons. V gene TRBV7-2 combines with J gene TRBJ2-7, with a possible D match to TRBD1 (5 bases). The receptor comes from a man between 65 and 80 years old with acute or convalescent COVID-19. Sequencing was performed on peripheral blood. The CDR3 loop is CASSLMSGRYEQYF. In nucleotides, the CDR3 is TGTGCCAGCAGCTTGATGTCAGGGCGCTACGAGCAGTACTTC.